This note documents a single TCR beta chain sequence. The data are from a study of cytomegalovirus exposure and HLA in healthy donors. For the study at large: An early release of data contained approximately 80 million unique TCRs, which came from HLA-typed donors.

V shed 8 bases, J shed 6 bases, and the junction held 6 bases outside the gene matches. There are 15 residues in the CDR3. Germline V gene lookup returns CDR1 MNHNY and CDR2 SVGAGI (reference sequence). Primers: 60 Vbeta forward and 13 Jbeta reverse. Data came from immunoSEQ multiplex PCR; TCRdb stores just in-frame clones and leaves some out. This sample has some 130,000 clones, with approximately 77% found just once. The chain has TRBV6-6 and TRBJ2-3; 15 positions match TRBD2. The sequence was collected from a man between 25 and 39 years old in good health and CMV-seronegative. Sequencing used PBMCs. The CDR3 region is CASVGTSGRFDTQYF. The CDR3 DNA follows: TGTGCCAGCGTCGGGACTAGCGGGAGGTTTGATACGCAGTATTTT.